This record concerns one TCR beta chain sequence. These data are taken from a study of blood T cell repertoires in COVID-19. Study information: Donors in the United States, Italy and Spain gave samples during acute or convalescent COVID-19. The cDNA or gDNA used as material had been derived from T cells, B-cell-depleted T cells, or PBMCs.

V shed 1 base, J shed 4 bases, and the junction held 9 bases outside the gene matches. Germline V gives CDR1 SGHVS, CDR2 FNYEAQ. The CDR3 consists of 17 residues. Authors' methods: Reference gene primer amplification gave estimated nucleated cell counts. TCRdb's table, derived via immunoSEQ multiplex PCR, lists solely in-frame clones and lacks some. From that table come the V and J calls and clone size; the DNA was used to work out D and trimming. Here the sample spans some 97,000 clones, about 91% being singletons. This receptor was identified in a human donor in a cohort sampled during active COVID-19. The chain employs TRBV7-6 and TRBJ2-3, with TRBD2 matching over 9 bases. The sample consisted of peripheral blood. The CDR3 sequence is CASSLVGVAGVADTQYF. The CDR3 DNA follows: TGTGCCAGCAGCTTAGTGGGGGTAGCGGGAGTGGCAGATACGCAGTATTTT.